These 17 T cell receptor beta chains were sequenced from one sample in a study of blood T cells in healthy people across ages. The authors ran a second PCR of 7 to 11 cycles using a sample-barcoded 5' primer and a J-beta primer mix. Each CDR3 protein gets one entry after TCRdb re-called the 5' RACE reads with MiXCR. This table holds 850,000 to 1,000,000 distinct CDR3 sequences, around 48% found once. The material sequenced was blood. These receptors were collected from a man younger than 45 in good health.

The genes are TRBV29-1 and TRBJ2-1; D is unresolved. V lost 4 bases and J lost 10, with 11 bases in between. This CDR3 is 11 amino acids long. Germline V gene sequence: CDR1 SQVTM, CDR2 ANQGSEA. The chain's CDR3 is CSVAYISEQFF. For the CDR3, the DNA is TGCAGCGTTGCTTATATTAGCGAGCAGTTCTTC.

Points on this clonotype: A read error may explain this, as a much larger clone is one base away. The chain links TRBV7-2 to TRBJ2-1; D perhaps matches TRBD1 (6 bases). Deletions cut 6 bases from V and 13 bases from J, with 19 bases between. This CDR3 comprises 13 residues. Per germline, CDR1 SGHTA and CDR2 FQGNSA. CDR3 sequence reads: CASSYRVQETQFF. In DNA, the CDR3 is TGTGCCAGCAGTTACAGGGTACAAGAGACCCAGTTCTTC.

This sequence joins TRBV4-3 and TRBJ1-1, with 7 bases matching TRBD1. The CDR3 runs to 16 residues. CDR1 and CDR2 from the germline V gene are LGHNA and YSLEER. Trimming removed 0 bases from V and 5 bases from J; junction bases left unmatched: 9. The CDR3 spells CASSQEGGRGHTEAFF. The CDR3 nucleotides are TGCGCCAGCAGCCAAGAAGGGGGCCGGGGGCATACTGAAGCTTTCTTT.

The genes are TRBV7-2 and TRBJ2-3, with D tentatively TRBD2 (5 bases). The V gene lost 8 bases and the J gene lost 6 bases, with 15 bases spanning the gap. CDR3 size: 13 residues. Germline V gene data show CDR1 as SGHTA and CDR2 as FQGNSA. Here the CDR3 reads CASGRREKDTQYF. CDR3 in DNA: TGTGCCAGCGGCCGTAGGGAGAAGGATACGCAGTATTTT. Complete variable domain (other parts from reference TRBV7-2 and TRBJ2-3): GAGVSQSPSNKVTEKGKDVELRCDPISGHTALYWYRQSLGQGLEFLIYFQGNSAPDKSGLPSDRFSAERTGGSVSTLTIQRTQQEDSAVYLCASGRREKDTQYFGPGTRLTVL.

The CDR3: CASSQDRGVPDTQYF. CDR3 DNA: TGTGCCAGCAGCCAAGACAGGGGTGTTCCAGATACGCAGTATTTT. The V and J genes are TRBV27 and TRBJ2-3; 8 bases agree with TRBD1. The CDR3 is 15 amino acids. J gave up 4 bases and V 6 bases, and 9 bases lay outside the gene matches. The V gene's germline CDR1 is MNHEY and CDR2 SMNVEV (reference sequence).

Concerning this clonotype: One end of the junction is discordant with germline, which a read error may explain. CDR3 DNA sequence: TGCAGCGTTCAGGACAGGGGTAGTTCGAACACTGGAGCTTTCTTT. Its protein product is CSVQDRGSSNTGAFF. V usage is TRBV29-1 and J usage is TRBJ1-1; 9 bases fit TRBD1. Germline CDR1 reads SQVTM; CDR2 reads ANQGSEA. The CDR3 totals 15 residues. The whole variable domain, filled in from reference TRBV29-1 and TRBJ1-1, reads SAVISQKPSRDICQRGTSLTIQCQVDSQVTMMFWYRQQPGQSLTLIATANQGSEATYESGFVIDKFPISRPNLTFSTLTVSNMSPEDSSIYLCSVQDRGSSNTGAFFGQGTRLTVV.

V gene TRBV27 combines with J gene TRBJ2-2; 8 bases are a match to TRBD2. This CDR3 has 16 residues. Trimming at V came to 2 bases and at J to 4 bases, leaving 6 bases not matched to a gene. Germline CDR1 reads MNHEY; CDR2 reads SMNVEV (reference sequence). The chain's CDR3 is CASSLSSGAGTGELFF. CDR3 DNA sequence: TGTGCCAGCAGTTTAAGTAGCGGGGCGGGCACCGGGGAGCTGTTTTTT.

The chain is built from TRBV5-1 and TRBJ2-3, with unresolved D. Germline V gene data show CDR1 as SGHRS and CDR2 as YFSETQ. This CDR3 spans 17 amino acids. Trimming stripped 2 bases from V and 8 bases from J, with 24 bases between. The CDR3 nucleotides read TGCGCCAGCAGCTTTAATGGGAATGAGTTAGCAGAGGTTACGCAGTATTTT. This gives the protein CASSFNGNELAEVTQYF. The full variable domain, its missing parts supplied by reference TRBV5-1 and TRBJ2-3, is KAGVTQTPRYLIKTRGQQVTLSCSPISGHRSVSWYQQTPGQGLQFLFEYFSETQRNKGNFPGRFSGRQFSNSRSEMNVSTLELGDSALYLCASSFNGNELAEVTQYFGPGTRLTVL.

This clonotype has more than one count but fewer than ten. V is TRBV6-5 and J is TRBJ2-5; D possibly corresponds to TRBD1 (6 bases). The CDR3 totals 14 residues. Trimming removed 6 bases from V and 4 bases from J, with 15 bases in between. Germline V gene data show CDR1 as MNHEY and CDR2 as SVGAGI. CDR3 sequence: CASRGAHRAETQYF. The CDR3 DNA is TGTGCCAGCAGAGGGGCCCACAGGGCAGAGACCCAGTACTTC.

The chain links TRBV5-1 to TRBJ1-6; D uncertain. The CDR3 contains 13 residues. Looked up from germline, CDR1 is SGHRS and CDR2 is YFSETQ. V lost 2 bases to trimming and J lost 7 bases, with 7 bases between them. CDR3 nucleotide sequence: TGCGCCAGCAGCTTTGCAGAGAATTCACCCCTCCACTTT. Encoded protein: CASSFAENSPLHF. Supplemented by reference TRBV5-1 and TRBJ1-6, the full variable domain reads KAGVTQTPRYLIKTRGQQVTLSCSPISGHRSVSWYQQTPGQGLQFLFEYFSETQRNKGNFPGRFSGRQFSNSRSEMNVSTLELGDSALYLCASSFAENSPLHFGNGTRLTVT.

This clonotype has only a few counts. The chain carries TRBV20-1 and TRBJ2-5; D possibly corresponds to TRBD1 (5 bases). This CDR3 has 12 residues. Germline CDR1 is DFQATT and CDR2 is SNEGSKA (reference sequence). Trimming cost V 5 bases and J 5 bases, with 12 bases left between them. The CDR3 sequence is CSAQGLVETQYF. The CDR3 DNA reads as TGCAGTGCTCAGGGTCTTGTGGAGACCCAGTACTTC.

V and J are TRBV29-1 and TRBJ2-7; D might be TRBD2 (6 bases). The CDR3 is 13 residues long. CDR1 SQVTM and CDR2 ANQGSEA come from the germline V gene. The V gene lost 5 bases and the J gene lost 4 bases, with 15 bases spanning the gap. The DNA for the CDR3 is TGCAGCGTTTCACGGGGGACTGGGTACGAGCAGTACTTC. Protein: CSVSRGTGYEQYF.

This clonotype was detected a few times. The J gene is TRBJ2-1, the V gene TRBV18; maybe TRBD2 (6 bases). Per the germline V gene, CDR1 is KGHSH and CDR2 is LQKENI. CDR3 size: 14 residues. V was clipped by 3 bases and J by 5 bases, with 11 bases between them. CDR3 in amino acids: CASSPEWGDNEQFF. DNA of the CDR3: TGTGCCAGCTCACCCGAGTGGGGGGACAATGAGCAGTTCTTC. Full variable domain (outside the CDR3, taken from reference TRBV18 and TRBJ2-1): NAGVMQNPRHLVRRRGQEARLRCSPMKGHSHVYWYRQLPEEGLKFMVYLQKENIIDESGMPKERFSAEFPKEGPSILRIQQVVRGDSAAYFCASSPEWGDNEQFFGPGTRLTVL.

This chain links TRBV28 with TRBJ1-2; 9 bases are shared with TRBD1. Germline V gene sequence: CDR1 MDHEN, CDR2 SYDVKM. Trimming at V came to 3 bases and at J to 12 bases, leaving 11 bases not matched to a gene. This CDR3 is 14 amino acids long. The CDR3 coding sequence is TGTGCCAGCAGTTTTCGGACAGGGGCCCAAGGGGACACCTTC. It translates to CASSFRTGAQGDTF.

This clonotype was found many times. J is TRBJ2-7 and V is TRBV7-2; unclear D gene. The germline V and J ends were trimmed by 3 bases and 3 bases, with 9 bases remaining between them. CDR3 length equals 13 residues. CDR1 and CDR2 from the germline V gene are SGHTA and FQGNSA. The CDR3 sequence is CASSLGQFYEQYF. The CDR3 coding sequence is TGTGCCAGCAGCTTGGGCCAGTTCTACGAGCAGTACTTC.

The chain couples TRBV7-9 to TRBJ2-1, with TRBD2 matching 8 bases. Germline CDR1 reads SEHNR; CDR2 reads FQNEAQ (reference sequence). The CDR3 is 15 amino acids. Germline trimming cut 0 bases from V and 8 bases from J; bases unmatched to any gene: 6. The CDR3 DNA sequence: TGTGCCAGCAGCTTAGCGGACCGGGGGGGGTATGAGCAGTTCTTC. Protein product: CASSLADRGGYEQFF.

V is TRBV20-1 and J is TRBJ2-3, with 7 bases aligning to TRBD2. The CDR3 is 14 amino acids. Per germline, CDR1 DFQATT and CDR2 SNEGSKA (reference sequence). Trimming cost V 8 bases and J 6 bases; bases outside gene matches: 14. In DNA form, the CDR3 reads TGCAGTACTCCCCTCGGACTAGTTTCGGATACGCAGTATTTT. Translation: CSTPLGLVSDTQYF.